The clone carrying this T cell receptor (beta chain) was seen a handful of times. This specimen belongs to a study of blood T cells in healthy people across ages. The V gene end was trimmed by 5 bases and the J gene end by 6 bases; junction bases not matched to a gene: 16. Germline V gives CDR1 DFQATT, CDR2 SNEGSKA (reference sequence). CDR3 length: 16 amino acids. Sample-barcoded 5' priming and a J-beta primer mix drove a second PCR of 7 to 11 cycles. TCRdb passed the 5' RACE reads through MiXCR, listing each CDR3 protein once. The sample holds 650,000 to 800,000 distinct CDR3 sequences, approximately 48% seen once.

Sequenced: blood. The J gene is TRBJ2-3, the V gene TRBV20-1, with TRBD2 identical over 8 bases. The source of this sequence is a man aged 55-75 years in good health. The chain's CDR3 is CSASPGTRKNTDTQYF. CDR3 in DNA: TGCAGTGCTTCGCCCGGGACTAGAAAGAACACGGATACGCAGTATTTT.